This T cell receptor beta chain was documented in a study of T cells after yellow fever vaccination. Universal primer sites and UMIs were introduced during 5'RACE template-switching synthesis of TCR cDNA. TCRdb redid the calling of the 5' RACE reads with MiXCR, one entry per CDR3 protein. The sample consists of hundreds of thousands of distinct CDR3 sequences, 21% of them appearing once. This receptor was obtained from a man younger than 30 who received the YFV17D yellow fever vaccine. Sample: PBMCs, taken about 21 days after the first yellow fever vaccination.

This chain's CDR3 is CASSEAGAGGYTF. As DNA, the CDR3 is TGTGCCAGCAGTGAAGCGGGGGCAGGTGGCTACACCTTC. The chain recombines TRBV6-1 with TRBJ1-2; possible D gene TRBD1, 6 bases. The CDR3 runs 13 residues. Germline V CDR1 and CDR2: MNHNS, SASEGT. V was trimmed by 0 bases and J by 7 bases, leaving 9 bases between them.